These T cell receptor beta chains were read from a single sample in a study of metastatic and nonmetastatic thyroid tumors. MiXCR was used by TCRdb to re-call the PCR reads. The data contain about 4,100 clones, 35% of them singletons. The sequenced material came from adjacent normal tissue. These receptors all come from a female donor with papillary thyroid cancer or a benign thyroid nodule (not recorded which). Some clones in this sample may be carry-over from other donors' samples. CDR3s include the opening cysteine and the closing phenylalanine or tryptophan. The order of the fields is clone size, D gene, J gene, V gene, CDR3 DNA, CDR3 protein. The D gene is left open where the match is weak. Clone size, where shown, is once, few, many, or a class for clones that have expanded.

size: .
D: .
J: TRBJ2-7
V: TRBV5-1
DNA: TGTGCCAACAGCTTGGGGCAGGGATTGACCCACGAGCAGTACTTC
CDR3: CANSLGQGLTHEQYF

size: .
D: .
J: TRBJ2-3
V: TRBV7-8
DNA: TGTGCCAGCAGCCCCCTCGGGAGCACAGATACGCAGTATTTT
CDR3: CASSPLGSTDTQYF

size: .
D: TRBD1
J: TRBJ1-6
V: TRBV10-1
DNA: TGCGCCAGTACTCCGAGGGGGCTAAATTCACCCCTCCACTTT
CDR3: CASTPRGLNSPLHF

size: .
D: .
J: TRBJ1-4
V: TRBV7-9
DNA: TGTGCCAGCACGTTAGGATACGGGACACGGAATGGAAAACCGTTTTTT
CDR3: CASTLGYGTRNGKPFF

size: .
D: TRBD1
J: TRBJ1-1
V: TRBV7-8
DNA: TGTGCCAGCAGCTTATCGACAGGGGCCATGAACACTGAAGCTTTCTTT
CDR3: CASSLSTGAMNTEAFF

size: .
D: .
J: TRBJ1-1
V: TRBV19
DNA: TGTGCCAGTAGTATCGAGGGAAACACTGAAGCTTTCTTT
CDR3: CASSIEGNTEAFF

size: .
D: TRBD2
J: TRBJ2-2
V: TRBV11-2
DNA: TGTGCCAGCAGTTTCAGACTAGCGGCCACCGGGGAGCTGTTTTTT
CDR3: CASSFRLAATGELFF

size: few
D: .
J: TRBJ2-7
V: TRBV5-6
DNA: TGTGCCAGCAGCCCTTGGGGGAACCACGAGCAGTACTTC
CDR3: CASSPWGNHEQYF

size: .
D: .
J: TRBJ2-3
V: TRBV7-2
DNA: TGTGCCAGCAGCTTATTCCCGTCTGCTACAGATACGCAGTATTTT
CDR3: CASSLFPSATDTQYF

size: .
D: .
J: TRBJ1-2
V: TRBV5-1
DNA: TGCGCCAGCAGCTTGGGGGGGGGCCCAGGCTATGGCTACACCTTC
CDR3: CASSLGGGPGYGYTF

size: large
D: .
J: TRBJ1-4
V: TRBV5-1
DNA: TGCGCCAGCATGAGGACGCCGGGTCAGCTTAATGAAAAACTGTTTTTT
CDR3: CASMRTPGQLNEKLFF

size: .
D: .
J: TRBJ1-1
V: TRBV6-8
DNA: TGTGCCAGCTGGCCACAGGGAGTCATGACCACTGAATCTTTCTTT
CDR3: CASWPQGVMTTESFF

size: once
D: TRBD1
J: TRBJ1-1
V: TRBV20-1
DNA: TGCAGTGCCCTGCACGAGGGGGCAAGGACTGAAGCTTTCTTT
CDR3: CSALHEGARTEAFF

size: few
D: .
J: TRBJ1-6
V: TRBV9
DNA: TGTGCCAGCAGCGGGACTGGGGATAATTCACCCCTCCACTTT
CDR3: CASSGTGDNSPLHF

size: few
D: TRBD1
J: TRBJ2-7
V: TRBV6-2/TRBV6-3
DNA: TGTGCCAGCAGTTCCACCGGGACAGGGAGACACGAGCAGTACTTC
CDR3: CASSSTGTGRHEQYF

size: .
D: .
J: TRBJ2-1
V: TRBV7-9
DNA: TGTGCCAGCAGCTCGCCCCGGGGAGGCAATGAGCAGTTCTTC
CDR3: CASSSPRGGNEQFF

size: few
D: TRBD2
J: TRBJ2-7
V: TRBV24-1
DNA: TGTGCCACCAGTGATCAGGGCGGGAGGGTGTACGAGCAGTACTTC
CDR3: CATSDQGGRVYEQYF

size: .
D: .
J: TRBJ2-2
V: TRBV13
DNA: TGTGCCAGCTCCCACACCTCGGTCACCGGGGAGCTGTTTTTT
CDR3: CASSHTSVTGELFF

size: .
D: TRBD1
J: TRBJ1-2
V: TRBV29-1
DNA: TGCAGCGTTGAAGAGGCAGGGGGTTATGGCTACACCTTC
CDR3: CSVEEAGGYGYTF

size: .
D: .
J: TRBJ2-7
V: TRBV11-2
DNA: TGTGCCAGCAGCTTAGATCTTAGGGCCTACGAGCAGTACTTC
CDR3: CASSLDLRAYEQYF

size: large
D: TRBD1
J: TRBJ2-1
V: TRBV19
DNA: TGTGCCAGTACGAGGACAGGGCTCAACAATGAGCAGTTCTTC
CDR3: CASTRTGLNNEQFF

size: .
D: .
J: TRBJ2-3
V: TRBV30
DNA: TGTGCCTGGAACCCGGGACCCTCCCAAGATACGCAGTATTTT
CDR3: CAWNPGPSQDTQYF

size: .
D: .
J: TRBJ2-5
V: TRBV24-1
DNA: TGTGCCACCAGTGATGTCGTAGGGAGAGGGCAAGAGACCCAGTACTTC
CDR3: CATSDVVGRGQETQYF

size: large
D: TRBD1
J: TRBJ1-2
V: TRBV20-1
DNA: TGCAGTGCGGTCGGGACAGCCAACTATGGCTACACCTTC
CDR3: CSAVGTANYGYTF

size: .
D: TRBD2
J: TRBJ2-7
V: TRBV6-1
DNA: TGTGCCAGCAGTGACGGGGGGAGCCCCCCCTACGAGCAGTACTTC
CDR3: CASSDGGSPPYEQYF

size: few
D: .
J: TRBJ2-3
V: TRBV27
DNA: TGTGCCAGCAGGTATACAGGCTGGGCTAGCACAGATACGCAGTATTTT
CDR3: CASRYTGWASTDTQYF

size: .
D: TRBD1
J: TRBJ2-7
V: TRBV5-5
DNA: TGTGCCAGCAGTGTTGGCTGGACAGGGCGCGACGAGCAGTACTTC
CDR3: CASSVGWTGRDEQYF

size: large
D: .
J: TRBJ2-7
V: TRBV7-9
DNA: TGTGCCAGCAGCTTAGTGGGCGAATCCTACGAGCAGTACTTC
CDR3: CASSLVGESYEQYF

size: .
D: .
J: TRBJ2-1
V: TRBV27
DNA: TGTGCCAGCAGTTTGACGGAATACAATGAGCAGTTCTTC
CDR3: CASSLTEYNEQFF

size: .
D: TRBD1
J: TRBJ2-7
V: TRBV12-3/TRBV12-4
DNA: TGTGCCAGCAGCGACAGGGTCTACGGGCAGTACTTC
CDR3: CASSDRVYGQYF

size: few
D: TRBD1
J: TRBJ1-1
V: TRBV27
DNA: TGTGCCAGCAGTGCCCAAACAGGGGCGGCTTTCTTT
CDR3: CASSAQTGAAFF

size: .
D: TRBD1
J: TRBJ2-7
V: TRBV5-1
DNA: TGCGCCAGCAGCTCCGGGACAGGGGACTACGAGCAGTACTTC
CDR3: CASSSGTGDYEQYF

size: few
D: .
J: TRBJ2-2
V: TRBV12-3/TRBV12-4
DNA: TGTGCCAGCAGGGCAGGGATGGTAACCGGGGAGCTGTTTTTT
CDR3: CASRAGMVTGELFF

size: once
D: TRBD1
J: TRBJ1-2
V: TRBV20-1
DNA: TGCAGTGCCACCATACCGGGACAGGTCTATGGCTACACCTTC
CDR3: CSATIPGQVYGYTF

size: .
D: .
J: TRBJ2-3
V: TRBV6-6
DNA: TGTGCCAGCAGTTACTATGGGGGGATCACAGATACGCAGTATTTT
CDR3: CASSYYGGITDTQYF

size: .
D: .
J: TRBJ1-5
V: TRBV6-1
DNA: TGTGCCAGCAGAGCAGGGTTTCAGCCCCAGCATTTT
CDR3: CASRAGFQPQHF

size: .
D: TRBD2
J: TRBJ2-7
V: TRBV11-3
DNA: TGTGCCAGCAGCGCGGGACTAGCGGGAGATCTCGAGCAGTACTTC
CDR3: CASSAGLAGDLEQYF

size: .
D: TRBD1
J: TRBJ1-2
V: TRBV11-2
DNA: TGTGCCAGCAGCTTAGATATACAGGGGTTGAGCTATGGCTACACCTTC
CDR3: CASSLDIQGLSYGYTF

size: .
D: TRBD2
J: TRBJ2-7
V: TRBV6-6
DNA: TGTGCCAGCAACAAGGCCCTAGCGGGAGGGCGACGGGGGGAGCAGTACTTC
CDR3: CASNKALAGGRRGEQYF

size: .
D: TRBD2
J: TRBJ2-3
V: TRBV6-1
DNA: TGTGCCAGCGGATTAGCGGGAGGGCCAGATACGCAGTATTTT
CDR3: CASGLAGGPDTQYF

size: few
D: .
J: TRBJ2-7
V: TRBV10-3
DNA: TGTGCCATCAGTGGGAACCCTTCGGAAGAGCAGTACTTC
CDR3: CAISGNPSEEQYF

size: many
D: .
J: TRBJ1-5
V: TRBV27
DNA: TGTGCCAGCAGTTTATATCGTGGGGACCAGCCCCCGCATTTT
CDR3: CASSLYRGDQPPHF

size: .
D: .
J: TRBJ1-2
V: TRBV20-1
DNA: TGCAGTGCTAGACCGCTAGACTATTCGGGTGGCTACACCTTC
CDR3: CSARPLDYSGGYTF

size: .
D: .
J: TRBJ2-7
V: TRBV7-9
DNA: TGTGCCAGCAGTCCAGGGCCCCCCTACGAGCAGTACTTC
CDR3: CASSPGPPYEQYF

size: large
D: TRBD2
J: TRBJ2-3
V: TRBV19
DNA: TGTGCCAGTAGTATAATCAGCGGGAGGGATTTCACAGATACGCAGTATTTT
CDR3: CASSIISGRDFTDTQYF

size: few
D: TRBD1
J: TRBJ1-1
V: TRBV6-1
DNA: TGTGCCAGCAGTGAAAAGGGACAGGGGATATTTGAAGCTTTCTTT
CDR3: CASSEKGQGIFEAFF